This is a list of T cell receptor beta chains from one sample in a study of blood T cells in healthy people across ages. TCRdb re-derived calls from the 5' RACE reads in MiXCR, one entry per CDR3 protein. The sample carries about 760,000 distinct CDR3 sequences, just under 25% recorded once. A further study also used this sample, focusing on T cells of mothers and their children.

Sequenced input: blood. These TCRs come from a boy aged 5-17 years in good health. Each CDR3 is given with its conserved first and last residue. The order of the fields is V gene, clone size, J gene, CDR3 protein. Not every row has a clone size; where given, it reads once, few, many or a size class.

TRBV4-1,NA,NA,CASSPRTSGNGEQFF
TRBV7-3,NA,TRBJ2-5,CASSLFGGSIETQYF
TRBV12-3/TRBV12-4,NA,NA,CASSLSAGEQFF
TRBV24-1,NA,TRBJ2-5,CATSDWTEQETQYF
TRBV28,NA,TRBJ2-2,CASSLGPQWAGELFF
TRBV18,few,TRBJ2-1,CASSPGRAGEQFF
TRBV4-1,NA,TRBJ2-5,CASSHRSGELYQETQYF
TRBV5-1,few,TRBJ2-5,CASSGLGTGKETQYF
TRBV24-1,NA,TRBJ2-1,CATSGQGIAYNEQFF
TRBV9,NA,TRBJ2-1,CASSSTGVGSYNEQFF
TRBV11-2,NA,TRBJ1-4,CASSSTNLENEKLFF
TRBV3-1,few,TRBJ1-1,CASSQEDPWGAFF
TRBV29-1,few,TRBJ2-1,CSVTVVASYNEQFF
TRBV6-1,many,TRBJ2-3,CASSGLAGGPDTQYF
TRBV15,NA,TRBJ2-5,CATSRDSKFGGTPLEETQYF
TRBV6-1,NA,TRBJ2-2,CASSEVAGGRTGELFF
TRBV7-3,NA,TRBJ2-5,CASSRSADQETQYF
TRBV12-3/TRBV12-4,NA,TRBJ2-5,CASSPPLAGSLETQYF
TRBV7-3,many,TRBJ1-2,CASSLSGQGGYGYTF
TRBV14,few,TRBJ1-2,CASSQGGWEIGGYTF
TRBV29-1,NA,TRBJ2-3,CSVEVGVGKGQSTDTQYF
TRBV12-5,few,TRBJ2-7,CASGLITSGQRDYEQYF
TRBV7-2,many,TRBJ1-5,CASSLGGALQPQHF
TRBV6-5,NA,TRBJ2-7,CASSQTDSLSYEQYF
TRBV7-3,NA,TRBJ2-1,CASSPAVHNEQFF
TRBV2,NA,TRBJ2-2,CASSGLAGLNTGELFF
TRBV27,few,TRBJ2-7,CASSYSQGASEQYF
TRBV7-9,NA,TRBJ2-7,CASSSTWTVYEQYF
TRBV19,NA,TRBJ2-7,CASSVPTSGRFSEQYF
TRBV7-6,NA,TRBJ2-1,CASSISGTGNNEQFF
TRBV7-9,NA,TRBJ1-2,CASSVRADDYGYTF
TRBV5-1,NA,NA,CASSWTGLAGGTYEQYF
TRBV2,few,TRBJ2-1,CASSAETGRPYNEQFF
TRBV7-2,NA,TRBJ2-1,CASTLRLASYNEQFF
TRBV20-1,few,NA,CSASTPGTENEQYF
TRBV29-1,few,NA,CSVGTGNEVYEQYF
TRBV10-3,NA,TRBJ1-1,CAISELALMDRGGTTEAFF
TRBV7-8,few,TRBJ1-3,CASSFGPIEPSGNTIYF
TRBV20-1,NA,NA,CSALQDYEQYF
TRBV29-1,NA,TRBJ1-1,CSVLGGEGALGTEAFF